These 19 T cell receptor beta chains share one sample of origin, sequenced in a study of cytomegalovirus exposure and HLA in healthy donors. 13 Jbeta primers and 60 Vbeta primers were used for the PCR. Clones were sequenced by immunoSEQ multiplex PCR, and TCRdb holds only the in-frame ones, with some missing. The repertoire holds about 160,000 clones, with roughly 83% as singletons. Material: PBMCs. These receptors originate from a young woman in good health and CMV-seronegative.

The DNA of the CDR3 is TGTGCCAGCAGCTTACGCCAGGGTGGACAGGGACTCTGGGGTGAAGCTTTCTTT. Its protein is CASSLRQGGQGLWGEAFF. J is TRBJ1-1 and V is TRBV11-3, with 8 bases identical to TRBD1. V was pared by 2 bases and J by 7 bases, with 18 bases of the junction left unmatched. Germline values: CDR1 SGHNT, CDR2 YENEEA. The CDR3 is 18 amino acids.

This chain uses TRBV6-1 with TRBJ1-5; D perhaps matches TRBD1 (5 bases). The CDR3 runs 15 residues. Trimming took off 3 bases at V and 4 bases at J, with 13 bases between the two ends. The V gene's germline CDR1 is MNHNS and CDR2 SASEGT. The CDR3 region has the DNA TGTGCCAGCAGTGACAACAGGAGTCCGAATCAGCCCCAGCATTTT. Translated: CASSDNRSPNQPQHF.

The chain combines TRBV4-1 with TRBJ1-5; maybe TRBD1 (5 bases). Trimming pared 1 base from V and 5 bases from J, leaving 15 bases between. This CDR3 has 16 amino acids. Germline V lookup: CDR1 MGHRA, CDR2 YSYEKL. The DNA for the CDR3 is TGCGCCAGCAGCCAAGTTTATACAGGTGTGGATCAGCCCCAGCATTTT. Residues: CASSQVYTGVDQPQHF.

V gene TRBV19 combines with J gene TRBJ2-2; tentatively, D is TRBD2 (5 bases). V shed 0 bases and J shed 3 bases, with 14 bases lying between them. Germline V gene sequence: CDR1 LNHDA, CDR2 SQIVND (reference sequence). The CDR3 is 17 residues long. CDR3 amino acids: CASSIEIISGYTGELFF. The DNA for the CDR3 is TGTGCCAGTAGTATAGAGATTATAAGCGGATACACCGGGGAGCTGTTTTTT.

The rearrangement joins TRBV6-1 to TRBJ2-7; TRBD2 aligns across 8 bases. Germline-derived CDR1 and CDR2 are MNHNS and SASEGT. With 5 bases clipped from V and 4 bases from J, the junction kept 7 bases outside the gene matches. The CDR3 spans 14 residues. The CDR3 spells CASSSIAGQYEQYF. The DNA of the CDR3 is TGTGCCAGCAGTTCTATAGCGGGGCAGTACGAGCAGTACTTC.

The J gene is TRBJ2-7, the V gene TRBV6-1; perhaps TRBD2 as D (6 bases). Germline V CDR1 and CDR2: MNHNS, SASEGT. V was trimmed by 7 bases and J by 3 bases, leaving 10 bases between them. The CDR3 runs 12 residues. CDR3 DNA: TGTGCCAGCAAGGAGGGACTCTACGAGCAGTACTTC. Protein sequence: CASKEGLYEQYF.

In the case of this clone: The sample has other DNA sequences that encode this CDR3 too. The CDR3 loop is CASSSAGVRRGNYGYTF. CDR3 coding DNA: TGTGCCAGCAGCTCAGCTGGGGTGAGACGGGGGAACTATGGCTACACCTTC. This chain joins TRBV11-2 and TRBJ1-2; D is perhaps TRBD1 (5 bases). The V end was cut by 4 bases, the J end by 2 bases, with 20 bases between. Germline V gives CDR1 SGHAT, CDR2 FQNNGV. CDR3 size: 17 residues.

J is TRBJ1-5 and V is TRBV12-1. TRBV12-1 is deemed a pseudogene. The CDR3 is 17 residues long. The CDR3, as DNA: TGTGCCAGCAGCTTTAGAACTCGGGGGGTTAGCAATCAGCCCCAGCATTTT. Its protein product is CASSFRTRGVSNQPQHF.

V and J are TRBV13 and TRBJ2-2, with D unresolved. The CDR3 contains 14 residues. V lost 1 base to trimming and J lost 6 bases, with 9 bases between them. Germline loops: CDR1 PRHDT, CDR2 FYEKMQ (reference sequence). The CDR3 loop reads CASSLAIRAGELFF. The CDR3 DNA reads TGTGCCAGCAGCTTAGCGATACGGGCCGGGGAGCTGTTTTTT.

This chain joins TRBV6-5 and TRBJ2-7; 11 nucleotides agree with TRBD2. V gave up 6 bases and J gave up 4 bases; unmatched junction bases: 8. The CDR3 is 15 amino acids. Looked up from germline, CDR1 is MNHEY and CDR2 is SVGAGI. CDR3 DNA: TGTGCCAGCAGACGCGGGACTAGCGGTTTATACGAGCAGTACTTC. It translates to CASRRGTSGLYEQYF.

This sequence joins TRBV28 and TRBJ2-3; D is perhaps TRBD1 (6 bases). Germline lookup yields CDR1 MDHEN and CDR2 SYDVKM. The V end lost 10 bases, the J end lost 5 bases, and 28 bases lay between the germline ends. This CDR3 comprises 17 residues. CDR3 nucleotides: TGTGCCACCCTGAGTCGGGGTGGCAGGGGAAGTAGAGATACGCAGTATTTT. Residues: CATLSRGGRGSRDTQYF.

The V and J genes are TRBV9 and TRBJ2-1; 7 bases match TRBD1. The length of the CDR3 is 15 residues. The V and J ends lost 1 base and 5 bases, in that order; junction bases with no gene match: 6. Germline loops: CDR1 SGDLS, CDR2 YYNGEE. The CDR3 nucleotides read TGTGCCAGCAGCGTACCCGGGACAGCAAACAATGAGCAGTTCTTC. Protein sequence: CASSVPGTANNEQFF. The complete variable domain, with remaining parts taken from reference TRBV9 and TRBJ2-1, reads DSGVTQTPKHLITATGQRVTLRCSPRSGDLSVYWYQQSLDQGLQFLIQYYNGEERAKGNILERFSAQQFPDLHSELNLSSLELGDSALYFCASSVPGTANNEQFFGPGTRLTVL.

Of note for this clone: The sample has other DNA sequences that encode this CDR3 too. The CDR3 DNA follows: TGTGCCAGCTCTCGGGACAGGGAAAATTCACCCCTCCACTTT. Amino acids: CASSRDRENSPLHF. The rearrangement joins TRBV18 to TRBJ1-6, with 9 bases lining up with TRBD1. Per germline, CDR1 KGHSH and CDR2 LQKENI. CDR3 length: 14 amino acids. V lost 6 bases to trimming and J lost 7 bases; unmatched junction nucleotides: 4.

The DNA of the CDR3 is TGTGCCAGCAGTGACTCGGCAGGTAGCACAGATACGCAGTATTTT. The encoded protein is CASSDSAGSTDTQYF. The chain couples TRBV6-4 to TRBJ2-3; the D is unclear. The CDR3 is made up of 15 amino acids. Trimming removed 0 bases at V and 0 bases at J, with 7 bases between. Germline values: CDR1 MRHNA, CDR2 SNTAGT.

V gene TRBV11-2 combines with J gene TRBJ2-7, with D maybe TRBD2 (7 bases). V was shortened by 0 bases and J by 6 bases, with 15 bases between the two germline ends. Germline V gene sequence: CDR1 SGHAT, CDR2 FQNNGV. This CDR3 has 15 residues. The CDR3 DNA is TGTGCCAGCAGCTTAGATCGCGTGGGAGGGGGCGAGCAGTACTTC. Amino acids: CASSLDRVGGGEQYF.

Regarding this clone: This is likely a read error, given that the CDR3 carries no conserved phenylalanine or tryptophan at its end. The genes are TRBV15 and TRBJ2-7, with D hard to call. Trimming stripped 0 bases from V and 1 base from J, with 7 bases between. Germline V gives CDR1 LNHNV, CDR2 YYDKDF (reference sequence). The CDR3 has 14 amino acids. The CDR3 coding sequence is TGTGCCACCAGCAGAGACGCCGGGTCCTACGAGCAGTACCTC. Amino acid sequence: CATSRDAGSYEQYL.

The rearrangement joins TRBV2 to TRBJ2-2; D is uncertain. The germline V gene encodes CDR1 SNHLY and CDR2 FYNNEI. The CDR3 is 14 residues long. The V end was cut by 1 base, the J end by 6 bases, with 9 bases between. The CDR3 sequence: CASSEVVGSGELFF. CDR3 nucleotide sequence: TGTGCCAGCAGTGAAGTCGTCGGGTCCGGGGAGCTGTTTTTT.

The rearrangement uses TRBV4-1 and TRBJ2-7; 9 nucleotides align to TRBD2. The CDR3 contains 16 residues. Germline CDR1 is MGHRA and CDR2 is YSYEKL. V was clipped by 3 bases and J by 0 bases; unmatched bases: 6. CDR3 protein: CASSHQSGGFSYEQYF. The CDR3 bases are TGCGCCAGCAGCCACCAGAGCGGGGGGTTCTCCTACGAGCAGTACTTC.

The chain links TRBV6-1 to TRBJ2-1; D possibly corresponds to TRBD1 (6 bases). Trimming left V 3 bases short and J 3 bases short, with 9 bases between. The CDR3 is made up of 14 amino acids. Germline V gene data show CDR1 as MNHNS and CDR2 as SASEGT. The CDR3: CASSEDSYYNEQFF. CDR3 DNA: TGTGCCAGCAGTGAGGACAGCTACTACAATGAGCAGTTCTTC.